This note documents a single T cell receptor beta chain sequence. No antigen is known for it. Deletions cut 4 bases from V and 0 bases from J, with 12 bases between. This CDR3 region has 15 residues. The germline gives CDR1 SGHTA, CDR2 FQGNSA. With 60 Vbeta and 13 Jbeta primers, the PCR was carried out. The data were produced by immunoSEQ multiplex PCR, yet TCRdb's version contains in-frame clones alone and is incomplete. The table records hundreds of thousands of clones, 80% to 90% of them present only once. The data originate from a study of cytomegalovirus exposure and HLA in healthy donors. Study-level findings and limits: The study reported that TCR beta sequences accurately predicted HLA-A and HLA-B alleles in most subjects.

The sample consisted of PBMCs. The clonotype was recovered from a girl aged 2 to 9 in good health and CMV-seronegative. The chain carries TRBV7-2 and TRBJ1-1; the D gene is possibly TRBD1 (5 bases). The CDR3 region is CASSSWTRMNTEAFF. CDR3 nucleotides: TGTGCCAGCAGCTCGTGGACAAGGATGAACACTGAAGCTTTCTTT.